Sequencing of this T cell receptor (beta chain) was carried out in a study of cytomegalovirus exposure and HLA in healthy donors. The PCR used 60 Vbeta and 13 Jbeta primers. The table came from immunoSEQ multiplex PCR; TCRdb's copy has only in-frame clones and leaves some out. The repertoire includes some 120,000 clones, about 59% of them detected once, and around 9.7% sits in the top ten. The CDR3 loop spans 19 amino acids. With 0 bases clipped from V and 1 base from J, the junction kept 4 bases outside the gene matches. Per germline, CDR1 SGHDN and CDR2 FVKESK. The receptor was isolated from a woman between 40 and 55 years old in good health and CMV-seropositive. This rearrangement joins TRBV14 to TRBJ2-2, with TRBD2 matching over 14 bases. The sequencing input was PBMCs. The CDR3, as DNA: TGTGCCAGCAGCCAAGAGGGACTAGCGGGAGAGAAGAACACCGGGGAGCTGTTTTTT. Amino acid sequence: CASSQEGLAGEKNTGELFF.